The rows below give T cell receptor beta chains drawn from one sample of a study of blood T cells in healthy people across ages. A single record per CDR3 protein comes from TCRdb applying MiXCR to the 5' RACE reads. The table includes hundreds of thousands of distinct CDR3 sequences, about three fifths detected once. Sequenced input: blood. These receptors all come from a man aged 30 to 39 in good health. CDR3s include the opening cysteine and the closing phenylalanine or tryptophan. A D gene is named only where the DNA matches it firmly.

D,V,J,length,CDR3
TRBD1,TRBV2,TRBJ1-2,15,CASSDPGQGQYGYTF
-,TRBV6-1,TRBJ2-5,14,CASSEAWSSESQYF
-,TRBV11-2,TRBJ2-2,13,CASRTANTGELFF
-,TRBV4-3,TRBJ2-1,12,CASSRTANAQFF
-,TRBV6-6,TRBJ1-6,15,CASRQGGSYNSPLHF
-,TRBV15,-,14,CATSRDSDRREQYF
-,TRBV7-2,TRBJ2-2,19,CASSLFVRRMGSSTGELFF
TRBD1,TRBV9,TRBJ1-2,15,CASSVAAGQGGGYTF
TRBD1,TRBV29-1,TRBJ2-5,14,CSGSGTGGQETQYF
-,TRBV6-2/TRBV6-3,TRBJ2-1,14,CASVRHGRYDEQFF
-,TRBV7-2,TRBJ1-4,14,CASSRLGGIEKLFF
-,TRBV7-3,TRBJ2-1,13,CASSRRLESEQFF
TRBD2,TRBV11-2,TRBJ2-1,19,CASSSWVPSGTPNRDEQFF
TRBD2,TRBV5-1,TRBJ2-6,18,CASSGLAGAFSGANVLTF
TRBD1,TRBV20-1,TRBJ1-1,13,CSADRGIGTEAFF
-,TRBV4-1,TRBJ2-1,13,CASSPRMGSEQFF
TRBD2,TRBV4-3,-,16,CASSQGAGGLPETQYF
TRBD1,TRBV5-1,TRBJ1-5,14,CASSETGMNQPQHF
-,TRBV21-1,TRBJ1-4,15,CASSLQGVGEEKLFF
-,TRBV20-1,TRBJ2-4,16,CSAKDYQAEAVNIQYF
-,TRBV20-1,TRBJ2-5,13,CSPRGLAIGEQYF
-,TRBV5-1,TRBJ2-1,19,CASSLSRDGARSWYNEQFF
TRBD1,TRBV29-1,-,12,CVAQGAHYEQYF
-,TRBV10-3,TRBJ2-3,14,CAISDAPSADTQYF
TRBD1,TRBV12-3/TRBV12-4,TRBJ2-5,15,CASTNRQGRTLTQYF
TRBD1,TRBV20-1,TRBJ1-4,18,CSATRPGQGTHSSEKLFF
-,TRBV10-3,TRBJ2-1,11,CAIGRDNEQFF
-,TRBV9,TRBJ2-1,16,CASSPLPRGHYNEQFF
-,TRBV7-2,TRBJ1-2,15,CASSLDWGSNYGYTF
-,TRBV9,TRBJ2-6,15,CASSVAGYGANVLTF
-,TRBV7-9,TRBJ1-2,12,CASSFTDYGYTF
-,TRBV7-3,TRBJ2-5,13,CASSSEGRETQYF
TRBD1,TRBV15,-,16,CATSGWDRGRRETQYF
-,TRBV4-1,-,11,CASIPTYEQYF
TRBD1,TRBV30,TRBJ2-3,15,CAWSVRDRSTDTQYF
-,TRBV6-6,-,14,CASRDKIRQREQYF
TRBD2,TRBV6-2/TRBV6-3,TRBJ2-7,15,CASSYAIGRRYEQYF
TRBD1,TRBV2,TRBJ1-6,17,CASRNRGGSSYNSPLHF
TRBD2,TRBV20-1,TRBJ2-5,13,CSAPKAGSETQYF
TRBD1,TRBV30,TRBJ2-7,15,CAWSRSYRGNYEQYF
TRBD1,TRBV20-1,TRBJ1-6,14,CSAPDRDVGSPLHF
-,TRBV27,TRBJ1-6,13,CASRRGELSPLHF
-,TRBV21-1,TRBJ1-4,13,CASSRPSLGKLFF
TRBD2,TRBV20-1,TRBJ2-1,15,CSARGGQSSYNEQFF
-,TRBV5-8,TRBJ2-5,15,CASTRSVYGPETQYF
-,TRBV14,TRBJ2-5,17,CASSQIGGQGGQETQYF
-,TRBV5-1,TRBJ1-2,14,CASSLSQEVYGYTF
-,TRBV5-1,TRBJ2-1,14,CASSLTSSYNEQFF
TRBD1,TRBV7-9,TRBJ1-6,12,CASSLAGTDLHF
-,TRBV20-1,TRBJ1-2,13,CSARNRANYGYTF